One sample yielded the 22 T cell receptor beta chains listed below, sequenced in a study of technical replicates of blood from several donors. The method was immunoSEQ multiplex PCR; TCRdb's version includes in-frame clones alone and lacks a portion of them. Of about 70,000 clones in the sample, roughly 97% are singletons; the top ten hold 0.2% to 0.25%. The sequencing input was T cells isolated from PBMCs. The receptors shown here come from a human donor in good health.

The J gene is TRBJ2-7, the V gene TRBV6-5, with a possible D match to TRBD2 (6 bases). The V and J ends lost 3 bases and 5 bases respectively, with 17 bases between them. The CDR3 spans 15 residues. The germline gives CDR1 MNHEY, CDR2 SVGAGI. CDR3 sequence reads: CASSYGGLPSDEQYF. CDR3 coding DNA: TGTGCCAGCAGTTATGGTGGACTACCGTCCGACGAGCAGTACTTC.

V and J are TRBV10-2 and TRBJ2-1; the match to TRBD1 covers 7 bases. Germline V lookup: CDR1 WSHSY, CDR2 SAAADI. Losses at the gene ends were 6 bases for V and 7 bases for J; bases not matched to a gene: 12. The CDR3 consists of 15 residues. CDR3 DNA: TGCGCCAGCAGCGTGAGGGCAGGGGGTCTAAATGAGCAGTTCTTC. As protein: CASSVRAGGLNEQFF.

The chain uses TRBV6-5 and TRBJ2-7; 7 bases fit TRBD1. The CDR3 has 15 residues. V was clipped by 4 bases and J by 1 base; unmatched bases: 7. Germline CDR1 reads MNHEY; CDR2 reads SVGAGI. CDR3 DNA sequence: TGTGCCAGCAGTTCCAGGGGGTCGGGTTCCTACGAGCAGTACTTC. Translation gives CASSSRGSGSYEQYF.

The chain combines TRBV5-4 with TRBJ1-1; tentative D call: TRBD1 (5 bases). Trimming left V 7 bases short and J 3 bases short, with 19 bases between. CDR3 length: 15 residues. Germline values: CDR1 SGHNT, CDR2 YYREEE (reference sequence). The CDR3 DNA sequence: TGTGCCAGCTCGGAGGGGACCTGGAAAGACACTGAAGCTTTCTTT. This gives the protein CASSEGTWKDTEAFF.

CDR3 bases: TGCGCCAGCAGCACAGAAACAGGGGTGACTGAAGCTTTCTTT. It yields the protein CASSTETGVTEAFF. This chain links TRBV5-1 with TRBJ1-1; TRBD1 matches 7 bases. The CDR3 extends over 14 amino acids. Trimming took 4 bases from V and 5 from J; bases not matched to a gene: 8. Germline CDR1 is SGHRS and CDR2 is YFSETQ.

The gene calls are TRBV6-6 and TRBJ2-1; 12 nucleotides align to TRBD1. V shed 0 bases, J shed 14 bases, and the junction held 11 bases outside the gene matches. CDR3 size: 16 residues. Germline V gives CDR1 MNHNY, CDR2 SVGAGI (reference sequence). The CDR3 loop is CASSYSGTGGRRSKFF. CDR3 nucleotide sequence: TGTGCCAGCAGTTACTCGGGGACAGGGGGCAGGCGATCAAAGTTCTTC.

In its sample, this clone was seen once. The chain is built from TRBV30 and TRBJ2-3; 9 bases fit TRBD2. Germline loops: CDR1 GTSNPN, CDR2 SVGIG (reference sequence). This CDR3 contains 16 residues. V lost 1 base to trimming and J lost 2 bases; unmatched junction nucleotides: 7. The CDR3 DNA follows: TGTGCCTGGAGTGGCCTAGCGGGGACGTCCACAGATACGCAGTATTTT. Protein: CAWSGLAGTSTDTQYF.

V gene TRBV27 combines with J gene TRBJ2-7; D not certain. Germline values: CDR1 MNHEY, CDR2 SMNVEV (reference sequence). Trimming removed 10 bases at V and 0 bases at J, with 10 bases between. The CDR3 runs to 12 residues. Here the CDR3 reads CATSRNSYEQYF. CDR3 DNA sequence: TGTGCCACTAGTAGGAACTCCTACGAGCAGTACTTC.

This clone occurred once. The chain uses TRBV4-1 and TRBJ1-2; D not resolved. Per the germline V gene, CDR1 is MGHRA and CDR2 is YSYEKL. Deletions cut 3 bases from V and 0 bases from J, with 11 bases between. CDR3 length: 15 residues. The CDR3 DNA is TGCGCCAGCAGCCAGCCCCGACTCGCTAACTATGGCTACACCTTC. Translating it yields CASSQPRLANYGYTF.

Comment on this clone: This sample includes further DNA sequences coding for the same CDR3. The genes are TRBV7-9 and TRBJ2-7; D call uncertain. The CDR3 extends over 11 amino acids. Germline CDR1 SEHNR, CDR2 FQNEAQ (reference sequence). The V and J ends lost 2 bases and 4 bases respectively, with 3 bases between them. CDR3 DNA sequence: TGTGCCAGCAGCTTACGTTACGAGCAGTACTTC. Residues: CASSLRYEQYF.

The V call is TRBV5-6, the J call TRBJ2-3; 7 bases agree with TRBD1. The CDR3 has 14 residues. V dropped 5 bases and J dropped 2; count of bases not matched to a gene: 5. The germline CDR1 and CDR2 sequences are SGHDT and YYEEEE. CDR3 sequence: CASRVEGATDTQYF. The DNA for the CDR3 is TGTGCCAGCAGGGTCGAGGGGGCCACAGATACGCAGTATTTT.

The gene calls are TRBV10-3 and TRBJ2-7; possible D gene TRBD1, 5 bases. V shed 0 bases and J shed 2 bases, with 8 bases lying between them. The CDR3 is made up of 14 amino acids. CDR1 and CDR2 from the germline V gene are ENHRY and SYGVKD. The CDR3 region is CAISESAGTYEQYF. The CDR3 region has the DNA TGTGCCATCAGTGAGTCGGCAGGGACCTACGAGCAGTACTTC.

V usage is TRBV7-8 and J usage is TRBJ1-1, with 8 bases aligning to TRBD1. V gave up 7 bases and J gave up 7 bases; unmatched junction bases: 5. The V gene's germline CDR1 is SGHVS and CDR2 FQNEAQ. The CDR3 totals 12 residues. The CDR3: CASTQGQVEAFF. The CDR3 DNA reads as TGTGCCAGCACCCAGGGACAGGTTGAAGCTTTCTTT.

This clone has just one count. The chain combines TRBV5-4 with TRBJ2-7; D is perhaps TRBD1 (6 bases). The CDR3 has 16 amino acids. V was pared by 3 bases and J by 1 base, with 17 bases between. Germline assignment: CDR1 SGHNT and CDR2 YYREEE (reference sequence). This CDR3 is CASSSGLERGSYEQYF. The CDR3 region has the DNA TGTGCCAGCAGCTCCGGCCTAGAGAGGGGGTCCTACGAGCAGTACTTC.

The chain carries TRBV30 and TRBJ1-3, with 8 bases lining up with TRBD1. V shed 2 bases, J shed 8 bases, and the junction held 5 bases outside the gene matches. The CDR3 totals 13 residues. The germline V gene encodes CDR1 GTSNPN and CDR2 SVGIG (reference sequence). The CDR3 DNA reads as TGTGCCTGGAGTCTCAGGGGGCAGGACACCATATATTTT. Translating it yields CAWSLRGQDTIYF. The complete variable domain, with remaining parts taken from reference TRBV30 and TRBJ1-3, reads SQTIHQWPATLVQPVGSPLSLECTVEGTSNPNLYWYRQAAGRGLQLLFYSVGIGQISSEVPQNLSASRPQDRQFILSSKKLLLSDSGFYLCAWSLRGQDTIYFGEGSWLTVV.

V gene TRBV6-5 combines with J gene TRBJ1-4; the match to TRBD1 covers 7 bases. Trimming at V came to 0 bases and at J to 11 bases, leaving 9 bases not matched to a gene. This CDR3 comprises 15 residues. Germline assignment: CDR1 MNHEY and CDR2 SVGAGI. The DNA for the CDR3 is TGTGCCAGCAGTTACTCGTGGACAGGCAATTGGAAACTGTTTTTT. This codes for CASSYSWTGNWKLFF.

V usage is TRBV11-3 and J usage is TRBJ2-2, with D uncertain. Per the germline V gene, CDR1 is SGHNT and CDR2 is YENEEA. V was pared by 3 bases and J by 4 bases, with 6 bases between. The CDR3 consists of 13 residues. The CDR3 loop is CASSLRATGELFF. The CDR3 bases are TGTGCCAGCAGCTTGAGAGCCACCGGGGAGCTGTTTTTT.

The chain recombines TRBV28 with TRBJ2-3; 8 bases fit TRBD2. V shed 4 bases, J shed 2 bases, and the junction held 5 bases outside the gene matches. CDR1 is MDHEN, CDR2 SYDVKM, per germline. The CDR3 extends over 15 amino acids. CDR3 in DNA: TGTGCCAGCAGTTCCGGAGCGGGAGTCACAGATACGCAGTATTTT. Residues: CASSSGAGVTDTQYF.

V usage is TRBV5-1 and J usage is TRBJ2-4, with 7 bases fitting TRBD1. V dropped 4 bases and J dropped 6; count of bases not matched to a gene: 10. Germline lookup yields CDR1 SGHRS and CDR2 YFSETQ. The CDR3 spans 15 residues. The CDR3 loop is CASSPDGTVINIQYF. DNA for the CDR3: TGCGCCAGCAGCCCCGATGGGACAGTTATAAACATTCAGTACTTC. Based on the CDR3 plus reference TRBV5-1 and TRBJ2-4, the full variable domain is KAGVTQTPRYLIKTRGQQVTLSCSPISGHRSVSWYQQTPGQGLQFLFEYFSETQRNKGNFPGRFSGRQFSNSRSEMNVSTLELGDSALYLCASSPDGTVINIQYFGAGTRLSVL.

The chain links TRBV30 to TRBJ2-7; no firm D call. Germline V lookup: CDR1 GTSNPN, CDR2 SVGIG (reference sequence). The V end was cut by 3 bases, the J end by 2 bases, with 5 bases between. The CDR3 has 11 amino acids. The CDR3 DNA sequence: TGTGCCTGGAGCCACACCTACGAGCAGTACTTC. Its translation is CAWSHTYEQYF.

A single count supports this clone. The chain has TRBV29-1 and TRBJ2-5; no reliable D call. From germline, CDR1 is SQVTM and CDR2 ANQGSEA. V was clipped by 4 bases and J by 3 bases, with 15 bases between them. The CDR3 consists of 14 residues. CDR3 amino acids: CSVASGVAEETQYF. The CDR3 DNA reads TGCAGCGTTGCTAGTGGTGTCGCTGAAGAGACCCAGTACTTC.

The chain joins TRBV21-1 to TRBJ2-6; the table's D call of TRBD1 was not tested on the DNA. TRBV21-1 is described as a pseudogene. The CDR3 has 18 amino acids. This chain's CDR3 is CASSRRQGTVAGANVLTF. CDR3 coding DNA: TGTGCCAGCAGCCGAAGACAGGGGACTGTGGCTGGGGCCAACGTCCTGACTTTC.